This T cell receptor (beta chain) was captured in a study of T cell responses to AZD1222 COVID-19 vaccine. General study points: The study identified only five to seven AZD1222 recipients as seropositive at baseline.

The CDR3 totals 12 residues. Germline-derived CDR1 and CDR2 are SGHTA and FQGNSA. V was pared by 6 bases and J by 7 bases, with 3 bases of the junction left unmatched. On this clone itself: The antigen remains undetermined.

Profiling relied on immunoSEQ multiplex PCR, and the TCRdb table lists in-frame clones only, not all of them. The sample lists 150,000 to 180,000 clones, 90% occurring once. The clonotype was recovered from an adult in good health. The J gene is TRBJ1-2, the V gene TRBV7-2; 9 nucleotides match TRBD1. The material sequenced was peripheral blood, taken on day 0 of AZD1222 vaccination. The CDR3 coding sequence is TGTGCCAGCAGACAGGGGGCTGGTGGCTACACCTTC. It translates to CASRQGAGGYTF.